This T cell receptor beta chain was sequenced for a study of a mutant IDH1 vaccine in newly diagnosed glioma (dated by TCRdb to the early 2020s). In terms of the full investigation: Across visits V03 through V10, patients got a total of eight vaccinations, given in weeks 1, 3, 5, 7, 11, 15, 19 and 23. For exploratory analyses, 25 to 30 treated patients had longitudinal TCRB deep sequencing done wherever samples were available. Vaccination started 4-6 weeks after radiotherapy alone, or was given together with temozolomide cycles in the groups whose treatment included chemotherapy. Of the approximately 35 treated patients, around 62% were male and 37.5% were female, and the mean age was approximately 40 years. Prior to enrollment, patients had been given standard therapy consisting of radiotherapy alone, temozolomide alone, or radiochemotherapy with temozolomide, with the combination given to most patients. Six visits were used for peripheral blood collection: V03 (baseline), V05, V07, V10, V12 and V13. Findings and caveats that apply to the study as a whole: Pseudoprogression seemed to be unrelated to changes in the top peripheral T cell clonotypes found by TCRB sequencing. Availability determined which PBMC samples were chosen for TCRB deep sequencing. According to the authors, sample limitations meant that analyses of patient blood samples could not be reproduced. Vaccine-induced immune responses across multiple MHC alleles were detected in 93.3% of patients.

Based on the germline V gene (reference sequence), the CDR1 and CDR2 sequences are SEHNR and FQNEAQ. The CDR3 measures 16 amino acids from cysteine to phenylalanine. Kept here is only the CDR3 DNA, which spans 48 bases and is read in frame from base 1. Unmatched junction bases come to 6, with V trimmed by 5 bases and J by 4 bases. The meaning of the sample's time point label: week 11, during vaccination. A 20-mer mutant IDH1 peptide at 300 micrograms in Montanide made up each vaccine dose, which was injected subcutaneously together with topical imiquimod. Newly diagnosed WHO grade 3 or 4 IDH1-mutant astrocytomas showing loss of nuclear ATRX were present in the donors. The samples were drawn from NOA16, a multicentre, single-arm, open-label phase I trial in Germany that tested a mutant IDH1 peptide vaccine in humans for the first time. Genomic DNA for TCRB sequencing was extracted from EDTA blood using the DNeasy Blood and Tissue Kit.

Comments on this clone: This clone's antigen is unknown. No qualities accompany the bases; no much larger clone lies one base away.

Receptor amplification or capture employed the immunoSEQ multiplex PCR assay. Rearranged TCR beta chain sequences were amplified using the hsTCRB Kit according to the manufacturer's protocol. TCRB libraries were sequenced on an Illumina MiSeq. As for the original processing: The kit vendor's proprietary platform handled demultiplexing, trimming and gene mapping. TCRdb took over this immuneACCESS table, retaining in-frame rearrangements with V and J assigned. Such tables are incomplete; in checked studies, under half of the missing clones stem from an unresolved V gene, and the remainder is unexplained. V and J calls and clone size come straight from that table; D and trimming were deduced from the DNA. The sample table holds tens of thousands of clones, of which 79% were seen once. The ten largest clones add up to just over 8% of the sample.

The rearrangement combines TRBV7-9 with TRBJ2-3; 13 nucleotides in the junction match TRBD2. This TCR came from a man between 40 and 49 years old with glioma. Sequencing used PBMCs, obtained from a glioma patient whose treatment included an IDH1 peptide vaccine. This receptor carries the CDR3 CASSRTSGSGADTQYF. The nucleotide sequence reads TGTGCCAGCAGCAGGACTAGCGGGAGTGGAGCAGATACGCAGTATTTT. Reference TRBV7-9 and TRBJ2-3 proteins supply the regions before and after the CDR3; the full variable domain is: DTGVSQNPRHKITKRGQNVTFRCDPISEHNRLYWYRQTLGQGPEFLTYFQNEAQLEKSRLLSDRFSAERPKGSFSTLEIQRTEQGDSAMYLCASSRTSGSGADTQYFGPGTRLTVL.